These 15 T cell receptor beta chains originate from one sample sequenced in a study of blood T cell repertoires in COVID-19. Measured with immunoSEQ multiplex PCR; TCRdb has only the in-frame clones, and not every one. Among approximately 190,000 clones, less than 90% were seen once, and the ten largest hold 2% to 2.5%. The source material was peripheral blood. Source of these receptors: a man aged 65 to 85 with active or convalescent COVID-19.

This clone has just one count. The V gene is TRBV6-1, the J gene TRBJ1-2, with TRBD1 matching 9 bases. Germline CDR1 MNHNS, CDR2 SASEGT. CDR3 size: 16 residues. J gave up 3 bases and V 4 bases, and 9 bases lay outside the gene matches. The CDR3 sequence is CASSGAPGTGHYGYTF. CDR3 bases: TGTGCCAGCAGTGGAGCCCCCGGGACAGGGCACTATGGCTACACCTTC.

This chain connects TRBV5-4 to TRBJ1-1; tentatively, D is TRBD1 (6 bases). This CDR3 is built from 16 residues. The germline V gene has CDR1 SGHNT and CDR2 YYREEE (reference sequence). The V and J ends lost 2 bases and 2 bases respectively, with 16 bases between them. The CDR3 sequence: CASSFPGVLVNTEAFF. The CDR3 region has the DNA TGTGCCAGCAGCTTTCCAGGGGTTTTGGTAAACACTGAAGCTTTCTTT.

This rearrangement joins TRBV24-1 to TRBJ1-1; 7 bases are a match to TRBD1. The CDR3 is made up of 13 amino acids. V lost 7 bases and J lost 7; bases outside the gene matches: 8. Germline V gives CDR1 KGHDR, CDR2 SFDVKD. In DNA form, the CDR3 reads TGTGCCACCAGAGAATCAGGGGGGAGTGAAGCTTTCTTT. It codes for CATRESGGSEAFF.

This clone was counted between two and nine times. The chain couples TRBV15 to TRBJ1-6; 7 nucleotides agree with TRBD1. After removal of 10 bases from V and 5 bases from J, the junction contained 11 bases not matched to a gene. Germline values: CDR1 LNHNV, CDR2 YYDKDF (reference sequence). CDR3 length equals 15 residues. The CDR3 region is CAIGPGQTNNSPLHF. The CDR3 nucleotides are TGTGCCATCGGACCGGGACAGACAAATAATTCACCCCTCCACTTT. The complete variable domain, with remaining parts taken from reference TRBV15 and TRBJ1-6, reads DAMVIQNPRYQVTQFGKPVTLSCSQTLNHNVMYWYQQKSSQAPKLLFHYYDKDFNNEADTPDNFQSRRPNTSFCFLDIRSPGLGDTAMYLCAIGPGQTNNSPLHFGNGTRLTVT.

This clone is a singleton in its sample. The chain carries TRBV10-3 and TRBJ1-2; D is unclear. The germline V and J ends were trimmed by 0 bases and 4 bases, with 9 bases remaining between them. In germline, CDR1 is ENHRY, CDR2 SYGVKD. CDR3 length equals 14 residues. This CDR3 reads CAISESGLGYGYTF. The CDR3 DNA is TGTGCCATCAGTGAGTCCGGCCTAGGCTATGGCTACACCTTC.

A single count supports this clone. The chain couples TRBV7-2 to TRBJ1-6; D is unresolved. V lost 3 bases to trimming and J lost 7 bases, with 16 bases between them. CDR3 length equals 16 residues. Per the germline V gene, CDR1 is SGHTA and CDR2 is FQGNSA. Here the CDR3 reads CASSFGLPRGNSPLHF. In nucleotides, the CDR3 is TGTGCCAGCAGCTTTGGTCTCCCCCGGGGAAATTCACCCCTCCACTTT.

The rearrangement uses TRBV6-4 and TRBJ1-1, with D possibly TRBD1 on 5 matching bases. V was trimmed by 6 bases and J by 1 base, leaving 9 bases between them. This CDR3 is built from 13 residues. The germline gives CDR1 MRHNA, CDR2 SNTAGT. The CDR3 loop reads CASSFDRNTEAFF. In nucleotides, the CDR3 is TGTGCCAGCAGCTTTGACAGGAACACTGAAGCTTTCTTT.

The CDR3 nucleotides are TGTGCCAGCAGCTTGGATGGCCCCTCAGGCACAGATACGCAGTATTTT. This translates into CASSLDGPSGTDTQYF. The rearrangement joins TRBV5-4 to TRBJ2-3; no clear D. The V end was cut by 0 bases, the J end by 1 base, with 12 bases between. The CDR3 runs 16 residues. Germline V lookup: CDR1 SGHNT, CDR2 YYREEE (reference sequence).

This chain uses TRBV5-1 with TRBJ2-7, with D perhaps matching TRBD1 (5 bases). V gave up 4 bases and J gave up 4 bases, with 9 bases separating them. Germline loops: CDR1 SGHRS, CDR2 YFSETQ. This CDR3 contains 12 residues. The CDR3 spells CASSPDSYEQYF. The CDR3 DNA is TGCGCCAGCAGCCCCGACAGTTACGAGCAGTACTTC.

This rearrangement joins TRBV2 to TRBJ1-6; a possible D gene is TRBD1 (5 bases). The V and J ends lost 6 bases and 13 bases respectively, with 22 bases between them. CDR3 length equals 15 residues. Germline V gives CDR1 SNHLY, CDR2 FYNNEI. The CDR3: CASRATDSNGAPLHF. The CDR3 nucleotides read TGTGCCAGCAGGGCAACAGACAGCAACGGCGCCCCCCTCCACTTT.

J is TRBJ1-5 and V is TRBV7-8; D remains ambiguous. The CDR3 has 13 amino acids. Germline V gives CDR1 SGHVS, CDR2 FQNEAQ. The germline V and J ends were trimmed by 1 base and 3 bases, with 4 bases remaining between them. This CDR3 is CASSLDSNQPQHF. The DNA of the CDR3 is TGTGCCAGCAGCTTAGACTCCAATCAGCCCCAGCATTTT.

The CDR3 bases are TGTGCCACGAGACGGGGACTAGCGGAACGGCGGGGCACAGATACGCAGTATTTT. The encoded protein is CATRRGLAERRGTDTQYF. This rearrangement joins TRBV10-3 to TRBJ2-3, with 11 bases matching TRBD2. The CDR3 length is 18 residues. Germline lookup yields CDR1 ENHRY and CDR2 SYGVKD. With 10 bases clipped from V and 1 base from J, the junction kept 16 bases outside the gene matches.

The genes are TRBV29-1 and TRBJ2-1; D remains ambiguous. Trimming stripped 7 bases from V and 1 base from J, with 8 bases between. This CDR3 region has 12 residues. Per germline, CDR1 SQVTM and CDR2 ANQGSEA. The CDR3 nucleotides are TGCAGCGGTTCGCGGTCCTACAATGAGCAGTTCTTC. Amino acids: CSGSRSYNEQFF.

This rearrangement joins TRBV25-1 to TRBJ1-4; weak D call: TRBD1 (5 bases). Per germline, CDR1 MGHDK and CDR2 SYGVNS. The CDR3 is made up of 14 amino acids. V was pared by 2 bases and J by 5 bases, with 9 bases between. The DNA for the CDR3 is TGTGCCAGCAGTGAACAGGGTTGGAATGAAAAACTGTTTTTT. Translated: CASSEQGWNEKLFF.

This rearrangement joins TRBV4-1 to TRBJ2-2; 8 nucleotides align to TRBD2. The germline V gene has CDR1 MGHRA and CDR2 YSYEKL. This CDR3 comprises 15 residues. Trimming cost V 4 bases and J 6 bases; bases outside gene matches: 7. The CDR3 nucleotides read TGCGCCAGCAGCCTCGCGCGGGGGGAGGCCGGGGAGCTGTTTTTT. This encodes CASSLARGEAGELFF.